This is a list of T cell receptor beta chains from one sample in a study of T-cell reconstitution after alpha-beta-depleted transplantation in children. TCRdb reanalysed the PCR reads using MiXCR and keeps one entry per CDR3 protein. The table shows 220,000 or so distinct CDR3 sequences, with roughly 7.7% occurring only once. Sequencing used PBMCs, mostly from graft donor cells, obtained 180 days after TCRalphabeta/CD19-depleted stem cell transplant. These receptors were obtained from a male patient under 18 who had a stem cell transplant for acute lymphoblastic leukemia, so the T cells may come from the graft donor. Both conserved end residues are part of each CDR3. A D gene is named only where the DNA matches it firmly. Clone size, where shown, is once, few, many, or a class for clones that have expanded.

d_call,v_call,clone_size,j_call,cdr3_nt,cdr3_aa
TRBD2,TRBV29-1,many,TRBJ2-5,TGCACGTTTAGTGGACTAGCGGGAGGGTACCAAGAGACCCAGTACTTC,CTFSGLAGGYQETQYF
TRBD1,TRBV5-5,many,TRBJ2-7,TGTGCCAGCAGGATGGCCGGGACAGGGAGGACCTACGAGCAGTACTTC,CASRMAGTGRTYEQYF
-,TRBV7-9,-,TRBJ1-1,TGTGCCAGCAGGGGGGTAGGGGAAGGAAACACTGAAGCTTTCTTT,CASRGVGEGNTEAFF
TRBD1,TRBV24-1,many,TRBJ2-3,TGTGCCACCAGTAAGGACAGGGCCACAGATACGCAGTATTTT,CATSKDRATDTQYF
TRBD2,TRBV12-3/TRBV12-4,many,TRBJ2-1,TGTGCCAGCAGTTCTACTCCGGGACTAGTGGGTTCCAATGAGCAGTTCTTC,CASSSTPGLVGSNEQFF
-,TRBV2,-,TRBJ2-2,TGTGCCAGCAGTGCAGGGCGGTTCACCGGGGAGCTGTTTTTT,CASSAGRFTGELFF
TRBD2,TRBV11-2,-,TRBJ2-1,TGTGCCAGCAGCCCCGGGACTAGCGGGGACCACTCTCGTAGGCAGTTCTTC,CASSPGTSGDHSRRQFF
-,TRBV6-2/TRBV6-3,many,TRBJ1-5,TGTGCCAGCAGTGAGACACTTAGCAATCAGCCCCAGCATTTT,CASSETLSNQPQHF
-,TRBV28,many,TRBJ2-7,TGTGCCAGCAGCCCAGGGCAGGGCTACGAGCAGTACTTC,CASSPGQGYEQYF
-,TRBV28,many,TRBJ1-1,TGTGCCAGCAAGGGACGGGGGAACACTGAAGCTTTCTTT,CASKGRGNTEAFF
-,TRBV29-1,many,TRBJ2-5,TGCAGCGTCGGAGCGGGCAGGCGAGGGGAGGAGACCCAGTACTTC,CSVGAGRRGEETQYF
TRBD1,TRBV5-1,many,TRBJ2-3,TGCGCCAGCAGCTTGGAACCCCGGGACAGGGTCGTCGCAGATACGCAGTATTTT,CASSLEPRDRVVADTQYF
-,TRBV20-1,many,TRBJ1-1,TGCAGTGCTAGATCGTCACCGAACACTGAAGCTTTCTTT,CSARSSPNTEAFF
-,TRBV28,many,TRBJ2-7,TGTGCCAGCAGCCCCTCCGGCCATTACGAGCAGTACTTC,CASSPSGHYEQYF
-,TRBV28,many,TRBJ1-3,TGTGCCAGCAGTTTTCAGGGGTTCAACTCTGGAAACACCATATATTTT,CASSFQGFNSGNTIYF
TRBD2,TRBV6-2/TRBV6-3,few,TRBJ2-7,TGTGCCAGCAGTTACTCGATTAGCGGGAGCTTCTACGAGCAGTACTTC,CASSYSISGSFYEQYF
TRBD2,TRBV4-3,many,TRBJ2-7,TGCGCCAGCAGCCAAGATCACCTTAGAGGACTAGCGGGGGCCTACGAGCAGTACTTC,CASSQDHLRGLAGAYEQYF
-,TRBV18,many,TRBJ2-5,TGTGCCAGCTCACCATTGACACCTCAAGAGACCCAGTACTTC,CASSPLTPQETQYF
-,TRBV5-1,many,TRBJ2-7,TGCGCCAGCAGCTTTCAGGGGCCCACCTACGAGCAGTACTTC,CASSFQGPTYEQYF
-,TRBV7-6,few,TRBJ2-7,TGTGCCAGCAGCTTTGGGGACTACGAGCAGTACTTC,CASSFGDYEQYF
-,TRBV28,many,TRBJ2-3,TGTGCCAGCAGTTTTTCGCAGTATTTT,CASSFSQYF
TRBD2,TRBV7-9,many,TRBJ2-5,TGTGCCAGCAGCGTCATCAAGCGGGGTCAAGAGACCCAGTACTTC,CASSVIKRGQETQYF
-,TRBV12-3/TRBV12-4,many,TRBJ1-1,TGTGCCAGCAGGCCCCCCAGGGGTAGCACTGAAGCTTTCTTT,CASRPPRGSTEAFF